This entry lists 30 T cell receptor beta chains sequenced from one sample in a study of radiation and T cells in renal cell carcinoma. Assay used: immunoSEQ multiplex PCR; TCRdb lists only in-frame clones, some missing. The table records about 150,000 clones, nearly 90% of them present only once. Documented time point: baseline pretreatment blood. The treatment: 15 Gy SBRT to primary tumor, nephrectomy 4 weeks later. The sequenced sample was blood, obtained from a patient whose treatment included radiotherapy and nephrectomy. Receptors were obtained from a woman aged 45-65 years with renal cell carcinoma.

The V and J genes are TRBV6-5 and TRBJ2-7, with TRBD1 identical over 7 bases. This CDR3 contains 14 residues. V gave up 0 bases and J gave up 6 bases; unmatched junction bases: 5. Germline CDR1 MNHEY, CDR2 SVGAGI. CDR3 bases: TGTGCCAGCAGTTACTCGGCAGGGGGATTCGAGCAGTACTTC. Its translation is CASSYSAGGFEQYF.

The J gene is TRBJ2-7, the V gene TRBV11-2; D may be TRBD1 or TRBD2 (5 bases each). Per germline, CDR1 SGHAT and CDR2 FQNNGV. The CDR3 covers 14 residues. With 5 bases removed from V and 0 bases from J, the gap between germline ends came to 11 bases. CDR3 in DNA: TGTGCCAGCAGCACCGGGACGGGCTCCTACGAGCAGTACTTC. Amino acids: CASSTGTGSYEQYF.

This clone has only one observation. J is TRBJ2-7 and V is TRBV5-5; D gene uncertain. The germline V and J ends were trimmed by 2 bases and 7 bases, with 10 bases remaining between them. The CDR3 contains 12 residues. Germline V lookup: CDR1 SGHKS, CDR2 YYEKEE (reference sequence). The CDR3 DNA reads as TGTGCCAGCAGCTTAGACGTCGGAGAGCAGTACTTC. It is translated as CASSLDVGEQYF.

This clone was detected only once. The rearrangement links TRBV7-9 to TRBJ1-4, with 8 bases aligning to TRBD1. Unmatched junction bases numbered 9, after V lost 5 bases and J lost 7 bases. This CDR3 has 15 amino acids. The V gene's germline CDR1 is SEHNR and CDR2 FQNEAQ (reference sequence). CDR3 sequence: CASSTWTGRPEKLFF. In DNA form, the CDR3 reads TGTGCCAGCAGCACCTGGACAGGGCGGCCTGAAAAACTGTTTTTT.

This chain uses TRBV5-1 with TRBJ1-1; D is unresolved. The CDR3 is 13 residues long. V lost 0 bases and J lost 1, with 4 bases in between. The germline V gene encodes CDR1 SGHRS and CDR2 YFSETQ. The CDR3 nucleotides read TGCGCCAGCAGCTTGGTGGCGAACACTGAAGCTTTCTTT. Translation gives CASSLVANTEAFF.

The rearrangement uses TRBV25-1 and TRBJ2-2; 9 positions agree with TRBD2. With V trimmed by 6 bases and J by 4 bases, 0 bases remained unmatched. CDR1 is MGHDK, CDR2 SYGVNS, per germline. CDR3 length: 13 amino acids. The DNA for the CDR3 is TGTGCCAGCAGGCGGGGGGGCACCGGGGAGCTGTTTTTT. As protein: CASRRGGTGELFF.

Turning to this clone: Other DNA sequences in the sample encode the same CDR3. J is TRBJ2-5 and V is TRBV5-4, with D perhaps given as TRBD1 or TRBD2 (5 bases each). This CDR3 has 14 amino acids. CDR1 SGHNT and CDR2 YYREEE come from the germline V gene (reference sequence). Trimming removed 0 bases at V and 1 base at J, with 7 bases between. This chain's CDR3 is CASSLAGTQETQYF. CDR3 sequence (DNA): TGTGCCAGCAGCTTGGCGGGGACCCAAGAGACCCAGTACTTC.

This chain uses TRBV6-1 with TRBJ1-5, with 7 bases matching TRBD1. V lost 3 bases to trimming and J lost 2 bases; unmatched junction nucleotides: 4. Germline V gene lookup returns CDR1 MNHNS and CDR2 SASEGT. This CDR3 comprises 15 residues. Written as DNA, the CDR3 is TGTGCCAGCAGTGACAGACAGGGTGGCAATCAGCCCCAGCATTTT. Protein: CASSDRQGGNQPQHF.

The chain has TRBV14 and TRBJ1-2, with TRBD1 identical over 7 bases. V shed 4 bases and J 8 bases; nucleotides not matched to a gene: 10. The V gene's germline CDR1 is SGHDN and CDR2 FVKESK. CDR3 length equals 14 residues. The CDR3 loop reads CASSLNDRAWGYTF. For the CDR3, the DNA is TGTGCCAGCAGCCTTAACGACAGGGCTTGGGGCTACACCTTC.

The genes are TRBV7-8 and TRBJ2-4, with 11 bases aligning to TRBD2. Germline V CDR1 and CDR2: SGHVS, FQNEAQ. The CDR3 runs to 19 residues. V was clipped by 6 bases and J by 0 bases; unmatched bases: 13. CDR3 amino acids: CASRKAASGGNLAKNIQYF. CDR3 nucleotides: TGTGCCAGCAGAAAAGCAGCTAGCGGGGGGAATCTAGCCAAAAACATTCAGTACTTC.

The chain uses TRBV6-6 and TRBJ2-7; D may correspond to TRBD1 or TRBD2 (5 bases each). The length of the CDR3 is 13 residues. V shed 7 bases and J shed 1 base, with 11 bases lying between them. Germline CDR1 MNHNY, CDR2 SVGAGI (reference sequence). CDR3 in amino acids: CASISRGSYEQYF. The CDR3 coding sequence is TGTGCCAGCATCTCGAGGGGATCCTACGAGCAGTACTTC.

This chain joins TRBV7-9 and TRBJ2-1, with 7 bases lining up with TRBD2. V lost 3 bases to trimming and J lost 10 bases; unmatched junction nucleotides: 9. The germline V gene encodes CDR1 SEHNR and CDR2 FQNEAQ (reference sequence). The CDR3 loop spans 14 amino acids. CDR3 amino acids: CASSFLSSGQEQFF. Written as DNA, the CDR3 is TGTGCCAGCAGCTTTCTTTCTAGCGGCCAAGAGCAGTTCTTC. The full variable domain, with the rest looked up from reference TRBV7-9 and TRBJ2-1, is DTGVSQNPRHKITKRGQNVTFRCDPISEHNRLYWYRQTLGQGPEFLTYFQNEAQLEKSRLLSDRFSAERPKGSFSTLEIQRTEQGDSAMYLCASSFLSSGQEQFFGPGTRLTVL.

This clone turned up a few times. Here the CDR3 reads CASRGHGIPTKENTEAFF. In DNA, the CDR3 is TGCGCCAGCAGGGGACATGGGATCCCAACGAAGGAGAACACTGAAGCTTTCTTT. The chain carries TRBV10-1 and TRBJ1-1, with D possibly matching TRBD1 (6 bases). The germline V and J ends were trimmed by 6 bases and 1 base, with 24 bases remaining between them. CDR3 size: 18 residues. Germline-derived CDR1 and CDR2 are WNHNN and SYGVQD (reference sequence).

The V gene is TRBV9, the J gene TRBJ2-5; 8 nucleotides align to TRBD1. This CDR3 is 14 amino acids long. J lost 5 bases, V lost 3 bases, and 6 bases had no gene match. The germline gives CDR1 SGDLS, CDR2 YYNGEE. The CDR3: CASSGQGFGETQYF. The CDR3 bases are TGTGCCAGCAGCGGACAGGGGTTCGGGGAGACCCAGTACTTC.

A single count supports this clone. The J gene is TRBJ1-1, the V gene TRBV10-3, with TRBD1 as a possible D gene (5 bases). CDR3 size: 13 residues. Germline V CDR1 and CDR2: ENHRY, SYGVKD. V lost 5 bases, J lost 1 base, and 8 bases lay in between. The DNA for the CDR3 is TGTGCCATCAGTCTGACAGAGAACACTGAAGCTTTCTTT. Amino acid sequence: CAISLTENTEAFF.

This chain's CDR3 is CASSLGSSPDRSPLHF. The CDR3 region has the DNA TGTGCCAGCAGCTTAGGTTCGTCCCCGGATAGGTCACCCCTCCACTTT. This sequence joins TRBV7-2 and TRBJ1-6; D gene ambiguous. V lost 1 base and J 10 bases, leaving 17 bases between the germline ends. Germline V gene data show CDR1 as SGHTA and CDR2 as FQGNSA. There are 16 residues in the CDR3. The variable domain in full, completed from reference TRBV7-2 and TRBJ1-6, reads GAGVSQSPSNKVTEKGKDVELRCDPISGHTALYWYRQSLGQGLEFLIYFQGNSAPDKSGLPSDRFSAERTGGSVSTLTIQRTQQEDSAVYLCASSLGSSPDRSPLHFGNGTRLTVT.

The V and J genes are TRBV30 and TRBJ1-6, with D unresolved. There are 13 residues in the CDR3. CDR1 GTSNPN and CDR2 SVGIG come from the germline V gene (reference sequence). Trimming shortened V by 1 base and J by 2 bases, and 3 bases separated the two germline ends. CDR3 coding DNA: TGTGCCTGGAGTGGGACCTATAATTCACCCCTCCACTTT. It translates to CAWSGTYNSPLHF.

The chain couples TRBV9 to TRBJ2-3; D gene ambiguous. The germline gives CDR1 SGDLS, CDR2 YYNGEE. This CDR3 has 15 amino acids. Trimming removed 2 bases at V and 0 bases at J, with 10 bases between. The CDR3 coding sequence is TGTGCCAGCAGCGTCAGGTTACGAAGCACAGATACGCAGTATTTT. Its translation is CASSVRLRSTDTQYF.

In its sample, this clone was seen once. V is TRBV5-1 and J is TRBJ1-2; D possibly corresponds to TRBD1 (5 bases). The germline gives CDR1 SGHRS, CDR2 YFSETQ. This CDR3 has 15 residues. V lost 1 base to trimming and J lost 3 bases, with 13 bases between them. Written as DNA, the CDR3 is TGCGCCAGCAGCTTGAGGTGGGGAGGGGACTATGGCTACACCTTC. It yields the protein CASSLRWGGDYGYTF.

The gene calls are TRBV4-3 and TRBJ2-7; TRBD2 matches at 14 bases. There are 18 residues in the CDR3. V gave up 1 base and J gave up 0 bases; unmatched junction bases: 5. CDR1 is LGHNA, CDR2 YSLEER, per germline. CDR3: CASSQGTSGGFSSYEQYF. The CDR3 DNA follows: TGCGCCAGCAGCCAAGGGACTAGCGGGGGGTTCAGCTCCTACGAGCAGTACTTC.

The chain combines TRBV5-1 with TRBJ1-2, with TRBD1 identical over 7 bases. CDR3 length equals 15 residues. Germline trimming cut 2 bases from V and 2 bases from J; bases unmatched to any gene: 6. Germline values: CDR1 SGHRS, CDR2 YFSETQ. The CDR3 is CASSFAPGQNYGYTF. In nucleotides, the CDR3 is TGCGCCAGCAGCTTTGCTCCGGGACAGAACTATGGCTACACCTTC.

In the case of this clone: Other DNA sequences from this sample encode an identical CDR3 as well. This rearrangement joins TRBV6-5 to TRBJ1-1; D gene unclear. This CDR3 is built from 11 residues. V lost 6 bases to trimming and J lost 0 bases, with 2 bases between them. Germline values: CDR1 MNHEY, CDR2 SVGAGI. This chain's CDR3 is CASRMNTEAFF. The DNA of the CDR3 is TGTGCCAGCAGGATGAACACTGAAGCTTTCTTT.

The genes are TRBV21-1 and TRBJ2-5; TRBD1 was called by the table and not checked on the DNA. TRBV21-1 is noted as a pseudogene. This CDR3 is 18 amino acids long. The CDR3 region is CASSKALTPGTRRETQYF. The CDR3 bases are TGTGCCAGCAGCAAAGCTCTCACTCCCGGGACACGACGGGAGACCCAGTACTTC.

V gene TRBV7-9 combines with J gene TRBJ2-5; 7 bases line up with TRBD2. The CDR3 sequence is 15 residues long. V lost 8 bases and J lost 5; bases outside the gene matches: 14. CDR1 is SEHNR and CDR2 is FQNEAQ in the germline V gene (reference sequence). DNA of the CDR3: TGTGCCAGCTCCCTCGGGGCGGCTAGCGGTGAGACCCAGTACTTC. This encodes CASSLGAASGETQYF. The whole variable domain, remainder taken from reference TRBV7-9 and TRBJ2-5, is DTGVSQNPRHKITKRGQNVTFRCDPISEHNRLYWYRQTLGQGPEFLTYFQNEAQLEKSRLLSDRFSAERPKGSFSTLEIQRTEQGDSAMYLCASSLGAASGETQYFGPGTRLLVL.

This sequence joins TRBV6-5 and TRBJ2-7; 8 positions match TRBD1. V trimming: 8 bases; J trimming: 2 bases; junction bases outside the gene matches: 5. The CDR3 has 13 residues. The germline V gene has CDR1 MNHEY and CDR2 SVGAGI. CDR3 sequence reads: CASRDRWAYEQYF. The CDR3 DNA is TGTGCCAGCCGGGACAGGTGGGCCTACGAGCAGTACTTC.

The CDR3 sequence: CASRTGVNTEAFF. The CDR3 nucleotides are TGCGCCAGCAGAACAGGGGTGAACACTGAAGCTTTCTTT. The chain combines TRBV5-1 with TRBJ1-1; 7 positions agree with TRBD1. The germline CDR1 and CDR2 sequences are SGHRS and YFSETQ. This CDR3 is 13 amino acids long. V dropped 5 bases and J dropped 0; count of bases not matched to a gene: 1.

The chain's CDR3 is CAISENNEQFF. The CDR3 nucleotides are TGTGCCATCAGTGAGAACAATGAGCAGTTCTTC. The chain employs TRBV10-3 and TRBJ2-1; D unclear. This CDR3 has 11 residues. Germline V gives CDR1 ENHRY, CDR2 SYGVKD. The ends were cut back, 2 bases at V and 5 bases at J, with 1 base in the middle.

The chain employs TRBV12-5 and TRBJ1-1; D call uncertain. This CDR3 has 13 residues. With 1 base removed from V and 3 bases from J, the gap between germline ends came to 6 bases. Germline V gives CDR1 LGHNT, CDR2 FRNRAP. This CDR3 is CASGLGLDTEAFF. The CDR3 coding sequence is TGTGCTAGTGGTTTGGGACTGGACACTGAAGCTTTCTTT. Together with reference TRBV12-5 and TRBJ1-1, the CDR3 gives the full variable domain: DARVTQTPRHKVTEMGQEVTMRCQPILGHNTVFWYRQTMMQGLELLAYFRNRAPLDDSGMPKDRFSAEMPDATLATLKIQPSEPRDSAVYFCASGLGLDTEAFFGQGTRLTVV.

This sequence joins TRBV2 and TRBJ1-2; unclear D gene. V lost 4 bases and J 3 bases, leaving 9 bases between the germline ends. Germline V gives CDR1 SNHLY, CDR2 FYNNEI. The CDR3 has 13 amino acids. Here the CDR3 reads CASSAGFDYGYTF. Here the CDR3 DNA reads TGTGCCAGCAGTGCAGGTTTCGACTATGGCTACACCTTC.

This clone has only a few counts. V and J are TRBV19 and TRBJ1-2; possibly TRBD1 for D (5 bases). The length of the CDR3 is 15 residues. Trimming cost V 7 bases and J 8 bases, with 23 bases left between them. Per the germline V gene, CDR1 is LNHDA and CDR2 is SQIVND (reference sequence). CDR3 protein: CASTFTGTNLLGYTF. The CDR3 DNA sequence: TGTGCCAGTACCTTCACCGGGACCAATCTTTTAGGCTACACCTTC.